This T cell receptor beta chain was observed in a study of T cells in localized non-small cell lung cancer. Study observations and caveats: Only one tumor region went through sequencing, so heterogeneity may still be there. Overall survival was longer when the density of T cells in the blood was higher.

The CDR3 loop spans 15 amino acids. Germline CDR1 reads MDHEN; CDR2 reads SYDVKM. V was trimmed by 1 base and J by 0 bases, leaving 4 bases between them. Clones were read by immunoSEQ multiplex PCR, and TCRdb kept only the in-frame ones, dropping some. This sample has roughly 2,000 clones, with 25% to 30% found just once. As regards this clone: Its antigen is unidentified.

The sample in question was lung tumor tissue, obtained before any cancer treatment. The chain has TRBV28 and TRBJ2-6; D is uncertain. The receptor was isolated from a woman aged 35-75 years with stage I lung adenocarcinoma. CDR3 residues: CASSLSISGANVLTF. For the CDR3, the DNA is TGTGCCAGCAGTTTATCAATCTCTGGGGCCAACGTCCTGACTTTC.